Presented here are 6 T cell receptor beta chains from one specimen sequenced in a study of cytomegalovirus exposure and HLA in healthy donors. The PCR was carried out with 60 Vbeta primers and 13 Jbeta primers. The method was immunoSEQ multiplex PCR; TCRdb's version includes in-frame clones alone and lacks a portion of them. This sample carries 150,000 to 200,000 clones, about four fifths of them seen once, and the ten largest clones take 0.2% to 0.3%. The sequencing sample was made of PBMCs. The receptors stem from a boy younger than 18 in good health and CMV-seronegative.

This clone has more than one count but fewer than ten. The chain combines TRBV6-1 with TRBJ1-1; 10 nucleotides match TRBD1. The length of the CDR3 is 17 residues. Germline CDR1 reads MNHNS; CDR2 reads SASEGT. V lost 4 bases, J lost 1 base, and 9 bases stayed unmatched. DNA of the CDR3: TGTGCCAGCAGTGTTTCTCTGACAGGGGGCGGGAACACTGAAGCTTTCTTT. Protein: CASSVSLTGGGNTEAFF.

This sequence joins TRBV5-1 and TRBJ1-2; TRBD1 matches at 10 bases. Germline CDR1 and CDR2: SGHRS and YFSETQ. This CDR3 is built from 14 residues. V gave up 4 bases and J gave up 5 bases; unmatched junction bases: 5. CDR3 DNA sequence: TGCGCCAGCAGCCAGGACAGGGGGGCGTATGGCTACACCTTC. Its protein is CASSQDRGAYGYTF.

V and J are TRBV2 and TRBJ2-7; no firm D call. Germline V gene data show CDR1 as SNHLY and CDR2 as FYNNEI. This CDR3 contains 12 residues. The V gene lost 7 bases and the J gene lost 0 bases, with 7 bases spanning the gap. CDR3 loop: CASKAISYEQYF. The CDR3 DNA reads as TGTGCCAGCAAAGCCATCTCCTACGAGCAGTACTTC.

V gene TRBV27 combines with J gene TRBJ1-2; 10 nucleotides match TRBD1. CDR1 and CDR2 (germline): MNHEY, SMNVEV (reference sequence). The J segment lost 7 bases and the V segment lost 6 bases, leaving 8 bases of the junction unmatched. This CDR3 is 14 amino acids long. The CDR3 region has the DNA TGTGCCAGCAGCCTAGGGGGGACAGGGGTTGGCTACACCTTC. It codes for CASSLGGTGVGYTF.

The chain recombines TRBV4-3 with TRBJ1-2; possibly TRBD1 for D (5 bases). Germline loops: CDR1 LGHNA, CDR2 YSLEER. The germline V and J ends were trimmed by 2 bases and 6 bases, with 16 bases remaining between them. CDR3 length equals 15 residues. The CDR3 nucleotides read TGCGCCAGCAGCCAATTTTATGGAGGGGATGATGGCTACACCTTC. It is translated as CASSQFYGGDDGYTF.

The chain has TRBV5-8 and TRBJ2-7; 7 bases map to TRBD1. This CDR3 spans 14 amino acids. CDR1 and CDR2 (germline): SGHTS, YDEGEE. V dropped 0 bases and J dropped 0; count of bases not matched to a gene: 0. Here the CDR3 DNA reads TGTGCCAGCAGCTTGGGACAGGGCTCCTACGAGCAGTACTTC. Translated: CASSLGQGSYEQYF.